This TCR beta chain emerged from a study of cytomegalovirus exposure and HLA in healthy donors. About the research overall: Genetic ancestry analysis placed over 65% of the approximately 400 donors that were genotyped in the Caucasian-associated cluster. Overall study findings and caveats: Later on, an analysis showed TCR association rates differing by HLA locus, with DRB1 the most and HLA-C the fewest.

Germline CDR1 and CDR2: SGHRS and YFSETQ. The CDR3 is 20 amino acids. V was clipped by 3 bases and J by 4 bases, with 29 bases between them. As concerns this clone: Antigen: not known.

The PCR was carried out with 60 Vbeta primers and 13 Jbeta primers. The assay was immunoSEQ multiplex PCR, and TCRdb's table has in-frame clones only and misses some. The repertoire has around 140,000 clones, roughly 80% of them found once; the top ten carry under 5%. The gene calls are TRBV5-1 and TRBJ2-1, with D unclear. The source of this sequence is a man aged 40-49 years in good health and CMV-seronegative. The sample was PBMCs. This chain's CDR3 is CASSSTLALGNIVKYNEQFF. CDR3 coding DNA: TGCGCCAGCAGCTCGACTTTGGCCCTCGGAAACATTGTTAAGTACAATGAGCAGTTCTTC.